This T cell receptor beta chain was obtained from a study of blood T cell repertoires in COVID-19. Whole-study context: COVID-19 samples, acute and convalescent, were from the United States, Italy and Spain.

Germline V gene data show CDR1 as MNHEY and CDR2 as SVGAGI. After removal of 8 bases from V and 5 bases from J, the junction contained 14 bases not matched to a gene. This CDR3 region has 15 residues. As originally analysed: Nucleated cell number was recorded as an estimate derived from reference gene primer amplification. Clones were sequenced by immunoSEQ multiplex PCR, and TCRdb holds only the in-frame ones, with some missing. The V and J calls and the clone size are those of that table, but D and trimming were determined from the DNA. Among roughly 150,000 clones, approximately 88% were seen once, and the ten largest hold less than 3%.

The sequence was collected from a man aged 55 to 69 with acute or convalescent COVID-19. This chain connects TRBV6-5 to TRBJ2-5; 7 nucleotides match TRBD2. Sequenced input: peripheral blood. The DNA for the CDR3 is TGTGCCAGCCGCCGGGGGAGGACTAGTCGGGAGACCCAGTACTTC. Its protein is CASRRGRTSRETQYF.